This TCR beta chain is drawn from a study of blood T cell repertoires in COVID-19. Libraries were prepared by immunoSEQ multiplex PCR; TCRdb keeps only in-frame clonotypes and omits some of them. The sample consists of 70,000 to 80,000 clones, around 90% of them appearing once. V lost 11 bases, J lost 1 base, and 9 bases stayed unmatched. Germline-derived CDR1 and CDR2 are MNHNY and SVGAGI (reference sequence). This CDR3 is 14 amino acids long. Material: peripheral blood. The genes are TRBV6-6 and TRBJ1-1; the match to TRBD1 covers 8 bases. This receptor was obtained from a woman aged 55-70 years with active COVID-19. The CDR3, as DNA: TGTGCCGGTCGACAGGGGCCGCAGAACACTGAAGCTTTCTTT. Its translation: CAGRQGPQNTEAFF.